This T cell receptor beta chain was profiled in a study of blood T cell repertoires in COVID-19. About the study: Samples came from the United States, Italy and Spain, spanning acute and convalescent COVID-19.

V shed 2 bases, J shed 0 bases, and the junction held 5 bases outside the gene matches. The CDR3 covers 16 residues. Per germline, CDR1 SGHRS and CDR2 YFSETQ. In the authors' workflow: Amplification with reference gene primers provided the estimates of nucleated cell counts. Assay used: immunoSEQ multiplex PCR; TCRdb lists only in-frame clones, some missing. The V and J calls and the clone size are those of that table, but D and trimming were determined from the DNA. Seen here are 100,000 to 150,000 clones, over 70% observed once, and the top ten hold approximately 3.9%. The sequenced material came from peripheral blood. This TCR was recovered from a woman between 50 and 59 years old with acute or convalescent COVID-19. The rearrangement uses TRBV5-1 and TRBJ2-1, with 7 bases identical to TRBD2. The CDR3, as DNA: TGCGCCAGCAGCTTCACCGGGGGGTTCTCCTACAATGAGCAGTTCTTC. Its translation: CASSFTGGFSYNEQFF.